This entry features one TCR beta chain sequence. Its target is not known. Sequencing used immunoSEQ multiplex PCR; TCRdb keeps in-frame clones, though not all of them. The sample consists of some 49,000 clones, approximately 80% of them appearing once. Separate sequencing covered autoproliferating (CFSE-dim) and non-proliferating (CFSE-high) T cells from stimulus-free culture. Roughly 4.5x10^7 CFSE-labeled PBMCs were cultured 6 to 7 days unstimulated, then replicate wells were pooled. The PBMCs received 0.4 to 0.65 uM CFSE and serum-free culture with no added stimuli. Germline V gives CDR1 MNHEY, CDR2 SVGAGI. There are 14 residues in the CDR3. With V trimmed by 9 bases and J by 0 bases, 8 bases remained unmatched. The data were taken from a study of memory B cells and T cells in multiple sclerosis. Overall study findings and caveats: Compartments had unequal clone-set sizes, affecting shared clonotype counts.

V gene TRBV6-5 combines with J gene TRBJ2-7; TRBD1 matches at 7 bases. The receptor was derived from a human donor with multiple sclerosis. The sequenced sample consisted of PBMCs from blood kept in culture. CDR3 DNA: TGTGCCAGTCAGGGGGTAGGGAACTCCTACGAGCAGTACTTC. It specifies CASQGVGNSYEQYF.